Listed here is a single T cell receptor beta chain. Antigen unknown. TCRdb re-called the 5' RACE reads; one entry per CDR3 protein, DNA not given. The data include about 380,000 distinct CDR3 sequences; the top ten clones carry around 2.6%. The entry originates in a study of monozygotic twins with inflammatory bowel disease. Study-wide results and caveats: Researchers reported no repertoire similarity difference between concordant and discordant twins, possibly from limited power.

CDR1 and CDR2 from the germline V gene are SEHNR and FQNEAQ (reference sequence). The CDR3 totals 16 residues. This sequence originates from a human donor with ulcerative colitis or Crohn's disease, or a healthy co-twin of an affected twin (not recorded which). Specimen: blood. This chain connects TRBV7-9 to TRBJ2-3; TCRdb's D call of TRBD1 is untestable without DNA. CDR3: CASSNGGQGSTDTQYF.